These 5 T cell receptor beta chains share one sample of origin, sequenced in a study of tumor-infiltrating lymphocytes in primary liver carcinoma. From approximately 0.5 ug of total RNA, TCR beta-specific cDNA was reverse-transcribed using a constant-region primer. Construction of TCR beta libraries relied on three successive nested multiplex PCR rounds employing slightly modified ARM-PCR. Running about 11 cycles apiece, the first two PCR rounds relied on TRBV1-TRBV30 forward primers together with a C-beta reverse primer. TCRdb reprocessed the multiplex PCR reads with MiXCR, giving one entry per CDR3 protein. The sample includes almost 45,000 distinct CDR3 sequences, around 80% of them seen just once. Joint extraction of RNA and DNA used roughly 19-32 mg of bulk tissue that was unsorted. The sequencing input was tumor-adjacent normal liver tissue. The receptors were sampled from a woman aged 30 to 39 with primary liver carcinoma and hepatitis B virus infection.

As concerns this clonotype: The CDR3 carries no conserved terminal phenylalanine or tryptophan, so it likely arises from a read error. The DNA is omitted, as the CDR3 cannot be located on it reliably, and the CDR3 follows TCRdb's listing. This chain links TRBV4-2 with TRBJ2-7; whether TRBD2, the table's D call, matches the DNA was not checked. The CDR3 adds up to 16 amino acids, both ends counted. Germline CDR1 LGHNA, CDR2 YNFKEQ. This chain's CDR3 is CASSQDPSGGTCEQYL.

The chain combines TRBV2 with TRBJ1-3; TRBD1 is a possible D gene (6 bases). This CDR3 comprises 16 residues. From germline, CDR1 is SNHLY and CDR2 FYNNEI. V was cut by 5 bases and J by 13 bases, with 27 bases left in between. The CDR3 here is CASSSGETYSGNAIYF. The CDR3 DNA reads as TGTGCCAGCAGTTCAGGGGAAACGTACTCTGGAAACGCAATATATTTT.

Details on this clonotype: Its ends do not fully match the called genes, so a read error is possible. Here the CDR3 DNA reads TGTACCAGCAGTGAAGCGTGGGGGTCTGGGTACGATGAGCAGTTCTTC. Amino acids: CTSSEAWGSGYDEQFF. The J gene is TRBJ2-1, the V gene TRBV6-1, with D possibly called TRBD1 or TRBD2 (5 bases each). Looked up from germline, CDR1 is MNHNS and CDR2 is SASEGT. The CDR3 covers 16 residues.

This clonotype was observed once. CDR3 nucleotides: TGCGCCAGCCAAGATCCGGGGTCTCCAGCTTTCTTT. This codes for CASQDPGSPAFF. This chain links TRBV4-3 with TRBJ1-1; D call uncertain. The CDR3 is 12 amino acids. V was shortened by 8 bases and J by 10 bases, with 17 bases between the two germline ends. CDR1 LGHNA and CDR2 YSLEER come from the germline V gene.

To note about this clonotype: One junction end does not reproduce the germline sequence, and a read error may be involved. The chain uses TRBV4-3 and TRBJ2-1; D might be TRBD1 or TRBD2, each matching 6 bases. The V gene's germline CDR1 is LGHNA and CDR2 YSLEER. The CDR3 covers 15 residues. The CDR3 bases are TGCGCCAGCAGTCAAGACGGGGGCCACTACAATGAGCAGTTCTTC. Protein: CASSQDGGHYNEQFF.